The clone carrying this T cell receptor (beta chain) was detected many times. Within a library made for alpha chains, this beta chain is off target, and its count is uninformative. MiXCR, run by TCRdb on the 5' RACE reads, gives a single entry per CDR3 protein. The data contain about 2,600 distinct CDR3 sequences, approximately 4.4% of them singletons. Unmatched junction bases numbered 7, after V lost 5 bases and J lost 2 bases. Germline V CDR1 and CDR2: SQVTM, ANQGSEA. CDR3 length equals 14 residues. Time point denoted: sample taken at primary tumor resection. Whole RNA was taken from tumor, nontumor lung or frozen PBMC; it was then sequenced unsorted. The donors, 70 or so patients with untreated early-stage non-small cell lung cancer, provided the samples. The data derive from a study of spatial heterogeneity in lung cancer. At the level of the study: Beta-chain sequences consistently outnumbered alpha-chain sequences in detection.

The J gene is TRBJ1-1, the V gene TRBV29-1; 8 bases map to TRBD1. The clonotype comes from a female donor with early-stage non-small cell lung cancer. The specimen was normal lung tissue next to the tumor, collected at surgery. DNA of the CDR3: TGCAGCGTTATCCGGCAGGGGGCCAACACTGAAGCTTTCTTT. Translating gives CSVIRQGANTEAFF.